A selection of T cell receptor beta chains follows, all from one sample in a study of response to subunit inactivated influenza vaccine. TCRdb re-analysed the RT-PCR reads in MiXCR, keeping a single row per CDR3 protein. The sample contains about 530,000 distinct CDR3 sequences, about 10% of which appear only once. The specimen was PBMCs from blood, collected on the day of vaccination. These TCRs come from a man aged 50-59 years who received an inactivated influenza vaccine. Each CDR3 is given with its conserved first and last residue. The D gene is left open where the match is weak. Not all rows give a size; the values are once, few, many and, for expanded clones, a class.

j_call v_call d_call clone_size cdr3_aa cdr3_nt
TRBJ2-7 TRBV12-3/TRBV12-4 . . CASSFGFPYEQYF TGTGCCAGCAGTTTCGGTTTCCCCTACGAGCAGTACTTC
TRBJ1-4 TRBV3-1 TRBD1 . CASSRGTGKGEKLFF TGTGCCAGCAGCCGCGGGACAGGGAAAGGTGAAAAACTGTTTTTT
TRBJ2-7 TRBV12-3/TRBV12-4 . many CASRNPGVSYEQYF TGTGCCAGCAGAAACCCGGGGGTTTCCTACGAGCAGTACTTC
TRBJ1-2 TRBV7-9 TRBD1 few CASDRTGGGSYGYTF TGTGCCAGTGACCGAACAGGGGGCGGAAGCTATGGCTACACCTTC
TRBJ2-1 TRBV12-3/TRBV12-4 TRBD2 few CASRSGTSGRYNEQFF TGTGCCAGCAGATCCGGGACTAGCGGGCGCTACAATGAGCAGTTCTTC
TRBJ2-7 TRBV4-1 TRBD2 . CASSQDAGESYEQYF TGCGCCAGCAGCCAAGATGCGGGGGAGTCCTACGAGCAGTACTTC
TRBJ2-1 TRBV5-4 . . CASSFYTGLSVDEQFF TGTGCCAGCAGCTTTTACACTGGTTTGTCCGTGGATGAGCAGTTCTTC
TRBJ2-1 TRBV6-2/TRBV6-3 TRBD2 . CASNRLANNEQFF TGTGCCAGCAACAGACTAGCTAACAATGAGCAGTTCTTC
TRBJ2-1 TRBV29-1 TRBD2 . CSAGLAAENNEQFF TGCAGCGCTGGACTAGCGGCGGAAAACAATGAGCAGTTCTTC
TRBJ2-2 TRBV11-2 . . CASSYTTGNTGELFF TGTGCCAGCAGCTATACGACAGGGAACACCGGGGAGCTGTTTTTT
TRBJ2-5 TRBV20-1 . few CSATLGGPKETQYF TGCAGTGCTACTCTAGGAGGCCCCAAAGAGACCCAGTACTTC
TRBJ2-5 TRBV19 . many CASSIDDGETQYF TGTGCCAGTAGTATAGATGATGGAGAGACCCAGTACTTC
TRBJ1-1 TRBV28 TRBD1 . CASSRRGGAGFEAFF TGTGCCAGCAGCAGACGAGGGGGCGCAGGTTTTGAAGCTTTCTTT
TRBJ2-7 TRBV5-1 TRBD2 few CASSTTLAGRYEQYF TGCGCCAGCAGCACAACACTAGCGGGCCGGTACGAGCAGTACTTC
TRBJ1-1 TRBV4-1 . few CASSQEGRGGSEAFF TGCGCCAGCAGCCAAGAGGGGAGGGGAGGCTCTGAAGCTTTCTTT
TRBJ1-1 TRBV15 . . CATGEYTEAFF TGTGCCACCGGAGAATACACTGAAGCTTTCTTT
TRBJ2-4 TRBV28 TRBD1 . CAIQGGLNIQYF TGTGCCATCCAAGGGGGCTTAAACATTCAGTACTTC
TRBJ1-5 TRBV29-1 . many CSALTGRSQPQHF TGCAGCGCCCTAACAGGGAGAAGTCAGCCCCAGCATTTT
TRBJ1-2 TRBV7-9 TRBD1 few CASSLGAGGANYGYTF TGTGCCAGCAGCTTAGGCGCAGGGGGAGCGAACTATGGCTACACCTTC
TRBJ1-5 TRBV12-3/TRBV12-4 . . CASSFQGRGPQHF TGTGCCAGCAGTTTTCAGGGGCGGGGGCCCCAGCATTTT
TRBJ1-2 TRBV18 TRBD1 many CASSPIGTGYGYTF TGTGCCAGCTCACCTATCGGGACAGGGTATGGCTACACCTTC
TRBJ2-5 TRBV7-9 TRBD1 . CASSFYRGPETQYF TGTGCCAGCAGCTTCTACAGGGGGCCAGAGACCCAGTACTTC
TRBJ2-7 TRBV3-1 . many CASSPSFREYEQYF TGTGCCAGCAGCCCCTCCTTCAGGGAGTACGAGCAGTACTTC
TRBJ1-4 TRBV18 . few CASSPRAANEKLFF TGTGCCAGCTCACCCAGGGCTGCTAATGAAAAACTGTTTTTT
TRBJ2-1 TRBV7-8 TRBD2 few CASRTHGAGDGNEQFF TGTGCCAGCAGGACCCACGGGGCGGGGGATGGTAATGAGCAGTTCTTC
TRBJ1-3 TRBV7-3 . many CASSLSGTGNTIYF TGTGCCAGCAGCTTATCTGGCACGGGAAACACCATATATTTT
TRBJ1-5 TRBV20-1 . . CSAKGSSNQPQHF TGCAGTGCTAAGGGGAGTAGCAATCAGCCCCAGCATTTT
TRBJ2-3 TRBV5-5 TRBD1 few CASSQGQYTDTQYF TGTGCCAGCAGCCAGGGACAGTACACAGATACGCAGTATTTT
TRBJ1-5 TRBV12-3/TRBV12-4 . . CASSSRTDANQPQHF TGTGCCAGCAGTTCACGGACCGATGCCAATCAGCCCCAGCATTTT
TRBJ2-1 TRBV5-4 . few CASSSQGSPYNEQFF TGTGCCAGCAGCTCCCAGGGGTCTCCCTACAATGAGCAGTTCTTC
TRBJ2-7 TRBV18 TRBD2 . CASSPIRGGSYEQYF TGTGCCAGCTCACCAATCCGGGGGGGCTCCTACGAGCAGTACTTC
TRBJ2-7 TRBV11-1 TRBD1 . CASRPRAGQGELVSSYEQYF TGTGCCAGCAGACCCCGGGCGGGACAGGGGGAATTGGTATCTTCCTACGAGCAGTACTTC
TRBJ1-5 TRBV20-1 . few CSATFGAASTQHF TGCAGTGCTACCTTCGGGGCCGCTTCCACCCAGCATTTT
TRBJ2-2 TRBV20-1 TRBD2 . CSARLAGGRTGELFF TGCAGTGCTAGACTAGCGGGGGGCAGAACCGGGGAGCTGTTTTTT
TRBJ2-2 TRBV11-2 TRBD2 . CASSQRFSGGANTGELFF TGTGCCAGCAGCCAAAGGTTTAGCGGGGGGGCAAACACCGGGGAGCTGTTTTTT
TRBJ2-3 TRBV14 . . CASSQGWAAVLDTQYF TGTGCCAGCAGCCAAGGATGGGCAGCGGTGTTAGATACGCAGTATTTT
TRBJ1-1 TRBV7-9 . . CASSRGTDSEAFF TGTGCCAGCAGCCGCGGCACTGACAGTGAAGCTTTCTTT
TRBJ2-3 TRBV7-8 TRBD2 . CASRVLAVTDTQYF TGTGCCAGCCGGGTTCTAGCGGTCACAGATACGCAGTATTTT
TRBJ2-7 TRBV28 TRBD2 few CASSTGSQREVQYF TGTGCCAGCAGCACGGGGAGTCAGCGGGAAGTGCAGTACTTC
TRBJ2-3 TRBV20-1 TRBD2 few CSAGGTSGRSDTQYF TGCAGTGCTGGGGGGACTAGCGGGAGATCAGATACGCAGTATTTT
TRBJ2-5 TRBV7-8 . few CASSLARTQETQYF TGTGCCAGCAGCTTAGCGAGGACCCAAGAGACCCAGTACTTC
TRBJ2-3 TRBV10-3 . few CAIRGSTDTQYF TGTGCCATCAGGGGAAGCACAGATACGCAGTATTTT
TRBJ2-1 TRBV28 TRBD2 many CASSFGLAPNEQFF TGTGCCAGCAGTTTCGGACTAGCGCCCAATGAGCAGTTCTTC
TRBJ2-7 TRBV6-1 TRBD2 . CASSIGGGRTYEQYF TGTGCCAGCAGTATTGGGGGGGGACGGACCTACGAGCAGTACTTC
TRBJ2-1 TRBV7-8 . few CASSLVGPSPGNEQFF TGTGCCAGCAGCTTAGTCGGGCCCTCCCCAGGCAATGAGCAGTTCTTC
TRBJ2-7 TRBV6-2/TRBV6-3 . few CASSYWDSGWEQYF TGTGCCAGCAGTTACTGGGATAGCGGCTGGGAGCAGTACTTC
TRBJ2-5 TRBV29-1 TRBD1 many CSVAVGDRDQETQYF TGCAGCGTTGCCGTAGGGGACAGGGACCAAGAGACCCAGTACTTC
TRBJ1-2 TRBV27 . . CASSLSAGYRNYGYTF TGTGCCAGCAGTTTATCGGCGGGTTATCGTAACTATGGCTACACCTTC
TRBJ2-7 TRBV3-1 TRBD2 few CASSPTGLAASEQYF TGTGCCAGCAGCCCTACGGGACTAGCGGCCTCCGAGCAGTACTTC
TRBJ2-6 TRBV30 . once CAWSVLTSGANVLTF TGTGCCTGGAGTGTACTCACGAGTGGGGCCAACGTCCTGACTTTC
TRBJ2-1 TRBV11-2 . . CASSLRYTSSYNEQFF TGTGCCAGCAGCTTAAGGTACACCAGCTCCTACAATGAGCAGTTCTTC
TRBJ2-3 TRBV6-4 . . CASSDSAVHSTDAQYF TGTGCCAGCAGTGACTCAGCAGTACACAGCACAGATGCGCAGTATTTT
TRBJ2-1 TRBV12-3/TRBV12-4 . . CASSTARRGDNEQFF TGTGCCAGCAGTACCGCTAGAAGGGGCGACAATGAGCAGTTCTTC
TRBJ2-1 TRBV7-3 TRBD2 few CASSLTSGRTRPTEQFF TGTGCCAGCAGCTTGACTAGCGGGAGGACTAGACCAACTGAGCAGTTCTTC
TRBJ2-4 TRBV5-6 . few CASSRTTGRNDKNIQYF TGTGCCAGCAGCAGGACGACAGGGAGGAACGACAAAAACATTCAGTACTTC